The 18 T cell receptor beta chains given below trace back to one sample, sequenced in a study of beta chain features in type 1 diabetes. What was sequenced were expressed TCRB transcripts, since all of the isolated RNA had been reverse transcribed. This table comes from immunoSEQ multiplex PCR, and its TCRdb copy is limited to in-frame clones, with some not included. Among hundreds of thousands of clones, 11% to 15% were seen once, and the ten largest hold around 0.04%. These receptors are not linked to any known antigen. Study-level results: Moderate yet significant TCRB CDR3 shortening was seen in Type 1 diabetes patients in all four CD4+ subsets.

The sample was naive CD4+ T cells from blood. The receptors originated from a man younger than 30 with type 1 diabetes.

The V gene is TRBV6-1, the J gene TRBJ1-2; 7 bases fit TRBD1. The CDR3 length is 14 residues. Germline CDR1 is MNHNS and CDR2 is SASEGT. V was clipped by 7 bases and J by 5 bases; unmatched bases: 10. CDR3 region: CASTQYRGGYGYTF. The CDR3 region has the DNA TGTGCCAGCACACAGTACAGGGGTGGATATGGCTACACCTTC.

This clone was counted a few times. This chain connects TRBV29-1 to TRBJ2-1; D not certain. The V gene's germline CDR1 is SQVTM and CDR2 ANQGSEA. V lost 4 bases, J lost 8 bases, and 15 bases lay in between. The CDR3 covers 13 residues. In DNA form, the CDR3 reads TGCAGCGTTGGTGGCTCTCCAATCTATGAGCAGTTCTTC. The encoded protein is CSVGGSPIYEQFF.

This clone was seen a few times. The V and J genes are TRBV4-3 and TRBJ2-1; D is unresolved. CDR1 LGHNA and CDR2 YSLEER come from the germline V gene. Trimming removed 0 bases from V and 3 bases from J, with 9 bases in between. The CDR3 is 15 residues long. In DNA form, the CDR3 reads TGCGCCAGCAGCCAAGAATCCAGAGACTACAATGAGCAGTTCTTC. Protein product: CASSQESRDYNEQFF.

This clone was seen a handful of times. CDR3 bases: TGTGCCTGGAGCGGAGGTGGGGCTGGTAGCAATCAGCCCCAGCATTTT. This translates into CAWSGGGAGSNQPQHF. V gene TRBV30 combines with J gene TRBJ1-5; D may be TRBD1 (5 bases). Germline loops: CDR1 GTSNPN, CDR2 SVGIG (reference sequence). V was pared by 3 bases and J by 0 bases, with 15 bases between. The CDR3 sequence is 16 residues long.

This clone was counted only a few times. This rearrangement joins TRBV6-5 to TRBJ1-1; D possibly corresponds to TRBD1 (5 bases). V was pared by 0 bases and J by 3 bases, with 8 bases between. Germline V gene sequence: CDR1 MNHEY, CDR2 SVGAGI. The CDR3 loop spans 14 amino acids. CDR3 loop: CASSYSGVDTEAFF. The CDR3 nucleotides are TGTGCCAGCAGTTACTCAGGGGTTGACACTGAAGCTTTCTTT.

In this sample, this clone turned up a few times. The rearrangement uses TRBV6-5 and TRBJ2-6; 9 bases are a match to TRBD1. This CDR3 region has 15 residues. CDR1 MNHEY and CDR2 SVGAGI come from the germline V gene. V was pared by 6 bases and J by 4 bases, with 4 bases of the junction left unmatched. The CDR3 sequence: CASSRTGAGANVLTF. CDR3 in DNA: TGTGCCAGCAGCCGGACAGGGGCCGGGGCCAACGTCCTGACTTTC.

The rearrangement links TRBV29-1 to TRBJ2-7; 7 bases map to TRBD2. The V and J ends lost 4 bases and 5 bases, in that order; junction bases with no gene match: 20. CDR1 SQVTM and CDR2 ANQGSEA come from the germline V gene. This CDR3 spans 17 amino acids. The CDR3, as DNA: TGCAGCGTTGGTTTCCGGCTAGCGGACCCGGGGAGAAACGAGCAGTACTTC. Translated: CSVGFRLADPGRNEQYF.

The CDR3 DNA sequence: TGTGCCAGCAGCTTATCCCAGGGGATCTACGAGCAGTACTTC. Translating gives CASSLSQGIYEQYF. This chain uses TRBV7-2 with TRBJ2-7; possibly TRBD1 for D (6 bases). The V gene's germline CDR1 is SGHTA and CDR2 FQGNSA. V dropped 2 bases and J dropped 3 bases, with 11 bases sitting between them. CDR3 size: 14 residues.

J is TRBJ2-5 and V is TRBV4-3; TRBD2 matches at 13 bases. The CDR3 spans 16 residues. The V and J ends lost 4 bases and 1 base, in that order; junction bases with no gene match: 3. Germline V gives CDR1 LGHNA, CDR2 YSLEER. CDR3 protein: CASSLRLAGGQETQYF. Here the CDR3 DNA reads TGCGCCAGCAGCCTAAGACTAGCGGGGGGCCAAGAGACCCAGTACTTC.

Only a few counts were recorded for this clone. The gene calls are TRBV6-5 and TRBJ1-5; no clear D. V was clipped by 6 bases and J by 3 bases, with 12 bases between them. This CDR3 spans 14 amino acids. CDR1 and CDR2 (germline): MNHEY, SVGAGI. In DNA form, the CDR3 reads TGTGCCAGCAGCCTCGGAGGGAACAATCAGCCCCAGCATTTT. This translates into CASSLGGNNQPQHF.

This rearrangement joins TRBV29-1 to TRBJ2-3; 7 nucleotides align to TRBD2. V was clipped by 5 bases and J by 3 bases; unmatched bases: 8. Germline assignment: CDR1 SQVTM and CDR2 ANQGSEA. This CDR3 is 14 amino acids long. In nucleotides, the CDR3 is TGCAGCGTTCTTCTCGCGGGAGTGACAGATACGCAGTATTTT. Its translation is CSVLLAGVTDTQYF.

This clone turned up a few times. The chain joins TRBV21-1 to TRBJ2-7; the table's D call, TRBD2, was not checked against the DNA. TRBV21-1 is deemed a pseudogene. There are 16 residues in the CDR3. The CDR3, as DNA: TGTGCCAGCAGCAAAGCTGACTCTATCCCCTCCTACGAGCAGTACTTC. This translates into CASSKADSIPSYEQYF.

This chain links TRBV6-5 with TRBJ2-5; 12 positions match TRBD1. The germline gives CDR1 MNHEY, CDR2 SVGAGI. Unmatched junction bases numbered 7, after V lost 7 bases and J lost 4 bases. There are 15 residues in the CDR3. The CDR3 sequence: CASTGTGGGGETQYF. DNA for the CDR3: TGTGCCAGCACCGGGACAGGGGGCGGAGGAGAGACCCAGTACTTC.

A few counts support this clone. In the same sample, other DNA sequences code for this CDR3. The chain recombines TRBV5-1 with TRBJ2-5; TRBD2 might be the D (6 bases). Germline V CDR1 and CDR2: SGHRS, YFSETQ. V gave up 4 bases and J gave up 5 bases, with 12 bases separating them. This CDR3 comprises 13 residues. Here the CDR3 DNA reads TGCGCCAGCAGCCTGGGGGGAGGTGAGACCCAGTACTTC. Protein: CASSLGGGETQYF.

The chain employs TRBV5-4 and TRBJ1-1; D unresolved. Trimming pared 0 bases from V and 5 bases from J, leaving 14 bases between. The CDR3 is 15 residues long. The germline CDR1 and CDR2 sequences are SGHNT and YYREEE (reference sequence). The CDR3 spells CASSLEKWGGTEAFF. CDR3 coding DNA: TGTGCCAGCAGCTTGGAAAAGTGGGGAGGGACTGAAGCTTTCTTT. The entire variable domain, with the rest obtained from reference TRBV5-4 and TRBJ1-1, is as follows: ETGVTQSPTHLIKTRGQQVTLRCSSQSGHNTVSWYQQALGQGPQFIFQYYREEENGRGNFPPRFSGLQFPNYSSELNVNALELDDSALYLCASSLEKWGGTEAFFGQGTRLTVV.

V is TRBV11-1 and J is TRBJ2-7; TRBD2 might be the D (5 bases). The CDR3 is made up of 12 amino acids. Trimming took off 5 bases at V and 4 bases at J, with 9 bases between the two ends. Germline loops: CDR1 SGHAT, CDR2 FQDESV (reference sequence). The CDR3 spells CASSTWEYEQYF. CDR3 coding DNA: TGTGCCAGCAGCACCTGGGAGTACGAGCAGTACTTC.

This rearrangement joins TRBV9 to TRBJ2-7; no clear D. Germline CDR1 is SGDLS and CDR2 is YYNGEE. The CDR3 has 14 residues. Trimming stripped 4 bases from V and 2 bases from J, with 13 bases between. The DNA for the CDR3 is TGTGCCAGCAGCCCCCTCCAGTATCCCTACGAGCAGTACTTC. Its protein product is CASSPLQYPYEQYF.

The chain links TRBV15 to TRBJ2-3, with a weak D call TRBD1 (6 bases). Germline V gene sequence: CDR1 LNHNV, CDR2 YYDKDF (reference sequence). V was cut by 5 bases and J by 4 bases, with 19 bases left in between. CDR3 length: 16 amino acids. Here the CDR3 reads CATSRTSMQGSDTQYF. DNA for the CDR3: TGTGCCACCAGCCGAACGTCTATGCAGGGGTCAGATACGCAGTATTTT.